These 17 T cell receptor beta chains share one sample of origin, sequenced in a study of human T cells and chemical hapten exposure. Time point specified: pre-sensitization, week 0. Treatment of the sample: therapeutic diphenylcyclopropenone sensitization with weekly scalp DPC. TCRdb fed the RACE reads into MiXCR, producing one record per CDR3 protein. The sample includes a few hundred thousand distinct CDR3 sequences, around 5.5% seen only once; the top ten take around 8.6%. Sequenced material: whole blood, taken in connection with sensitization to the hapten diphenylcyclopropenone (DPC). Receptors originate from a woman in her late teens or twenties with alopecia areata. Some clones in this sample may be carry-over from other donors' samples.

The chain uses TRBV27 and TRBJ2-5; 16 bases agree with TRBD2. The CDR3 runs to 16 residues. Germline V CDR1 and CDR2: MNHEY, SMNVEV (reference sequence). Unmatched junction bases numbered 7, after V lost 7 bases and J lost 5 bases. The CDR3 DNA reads TGTGCCAGCACTGGGACTAGCGGGGGGGCCGGGGAGACCCAGTACTTC. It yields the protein CASTGTSGGAGETQYF.

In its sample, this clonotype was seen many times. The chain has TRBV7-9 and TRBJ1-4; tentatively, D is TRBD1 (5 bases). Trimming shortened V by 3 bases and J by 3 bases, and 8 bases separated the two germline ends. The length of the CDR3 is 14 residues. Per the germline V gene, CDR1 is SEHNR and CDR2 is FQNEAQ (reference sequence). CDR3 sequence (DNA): TGTGCCAGCAGCTTCGCAGGGTCTAATGAAAAACTGTTTTTT. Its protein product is CASSFAGSNEKLFF.

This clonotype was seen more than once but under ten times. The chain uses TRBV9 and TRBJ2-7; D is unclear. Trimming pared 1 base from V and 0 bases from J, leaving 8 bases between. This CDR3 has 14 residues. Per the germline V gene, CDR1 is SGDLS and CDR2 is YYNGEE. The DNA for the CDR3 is TGTGCCAGCAGCGTAAACAGCTACTCCTACGAGCAGTACTTC. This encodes CASSVNSYSYEQYF.

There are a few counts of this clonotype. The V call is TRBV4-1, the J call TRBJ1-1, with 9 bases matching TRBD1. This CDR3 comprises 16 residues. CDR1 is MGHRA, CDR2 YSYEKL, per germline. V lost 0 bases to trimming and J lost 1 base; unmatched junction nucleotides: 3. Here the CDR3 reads CASSQDRGQGNTEAFF. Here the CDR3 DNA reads TGCGCCAGCAGCCAAGATCGGGGACAGGGGAACACTGAAGCTTTCTTT.

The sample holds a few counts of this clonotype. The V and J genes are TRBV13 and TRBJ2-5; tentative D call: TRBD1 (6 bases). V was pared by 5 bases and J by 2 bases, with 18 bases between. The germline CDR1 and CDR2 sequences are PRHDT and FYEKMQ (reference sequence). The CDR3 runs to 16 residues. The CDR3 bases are TGTGCCAGCAGCCAAATTGGCATAGGGGGACAAGAGACCCAGTACTTC. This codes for CASSQIGIGGQETQYF.

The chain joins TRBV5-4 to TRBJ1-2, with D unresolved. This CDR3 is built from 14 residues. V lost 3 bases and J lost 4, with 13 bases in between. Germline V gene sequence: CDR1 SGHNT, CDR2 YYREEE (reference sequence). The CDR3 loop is CASSSDGFSYGYTF. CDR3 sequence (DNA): TGTGCCAGCAGCTCGGACGGTTTCTCCTATGGCTACACCTTC. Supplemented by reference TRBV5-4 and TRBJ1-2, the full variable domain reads ETGVTQSPTHLIKTRGQQVTLRCSSQSGHNTVSWYQQALGQGPQFIFQYYREEENGRGNFPPRFSGLQFPNYSSELNVNALELDDSALYLCASSSDGFSYGYTFGSGTRLTVV.

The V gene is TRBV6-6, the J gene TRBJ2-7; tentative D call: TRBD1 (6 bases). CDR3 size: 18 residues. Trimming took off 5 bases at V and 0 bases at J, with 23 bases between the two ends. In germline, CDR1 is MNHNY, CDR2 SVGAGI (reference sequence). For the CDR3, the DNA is TGTGCCAGCAGTCTACTGACCCTGGGACACCAAAGCTCCTACGAGCAGTACTTC. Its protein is CASSLLTLGHQSSYEQYF.

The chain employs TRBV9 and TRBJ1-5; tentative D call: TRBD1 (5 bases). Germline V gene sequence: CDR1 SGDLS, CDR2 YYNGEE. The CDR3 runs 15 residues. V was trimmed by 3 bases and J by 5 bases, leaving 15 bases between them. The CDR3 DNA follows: TGTGCCAGCAGCGAGAGCGGGGGTCGACATCAGCCCCAGCATTTT. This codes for CASSESGGRHQPQHF.

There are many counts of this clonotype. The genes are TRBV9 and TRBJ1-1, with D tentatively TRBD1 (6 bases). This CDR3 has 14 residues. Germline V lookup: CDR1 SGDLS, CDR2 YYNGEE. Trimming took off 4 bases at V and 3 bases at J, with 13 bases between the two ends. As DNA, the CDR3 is TGTGCCAGCAGCCCTTACAGGGTCGACACTGAAGCTTTCTTT. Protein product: CASSPYRVDTEAFF.

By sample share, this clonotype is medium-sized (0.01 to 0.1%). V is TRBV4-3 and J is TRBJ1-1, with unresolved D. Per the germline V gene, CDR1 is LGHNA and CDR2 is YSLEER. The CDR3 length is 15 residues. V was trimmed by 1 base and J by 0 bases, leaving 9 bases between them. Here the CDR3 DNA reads TGCGCCAGCAGCCAAGTAGCAGACATGAACACTGAAGCTTTCTTT. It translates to CASSQVADMNTEAFF.

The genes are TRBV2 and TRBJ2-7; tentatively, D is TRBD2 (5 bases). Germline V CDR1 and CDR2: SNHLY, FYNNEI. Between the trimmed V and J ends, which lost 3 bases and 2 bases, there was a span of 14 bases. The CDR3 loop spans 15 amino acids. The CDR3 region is CASSDERQQTYEQYF. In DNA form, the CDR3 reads TGTGCCAGCAGTGATGAGCGGCAGCAGACCTACGAGCAGTACTTC.

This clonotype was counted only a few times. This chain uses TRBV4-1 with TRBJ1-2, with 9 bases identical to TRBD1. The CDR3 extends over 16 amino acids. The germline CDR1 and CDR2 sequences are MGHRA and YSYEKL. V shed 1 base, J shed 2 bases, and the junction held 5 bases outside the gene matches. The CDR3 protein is CASSQVGTGTNYGYTF. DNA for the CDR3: TGCGCCAGCAGCCAAGTGGGGACAGGGACGAACTATGGCTACACCTTC.

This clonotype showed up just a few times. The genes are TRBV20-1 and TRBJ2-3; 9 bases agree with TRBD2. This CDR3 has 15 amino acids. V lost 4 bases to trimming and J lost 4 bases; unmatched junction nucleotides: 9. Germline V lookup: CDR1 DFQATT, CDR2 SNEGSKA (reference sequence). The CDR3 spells CSAIPASGMADTQYF. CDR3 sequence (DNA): TGCAGTGCTATCCCCGCTAGCGGGATGGCAGATACGCAGTATTTT.

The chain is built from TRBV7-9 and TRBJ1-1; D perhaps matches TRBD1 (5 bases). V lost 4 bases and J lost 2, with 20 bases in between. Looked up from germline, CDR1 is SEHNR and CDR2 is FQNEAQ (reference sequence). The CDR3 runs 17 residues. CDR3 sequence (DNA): TGTGCCAGCAGCTCATTGGGTCGACAGACGGAAAACACTGAAGCTTTCTTT. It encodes CASSSLGRQTENTEAFF.

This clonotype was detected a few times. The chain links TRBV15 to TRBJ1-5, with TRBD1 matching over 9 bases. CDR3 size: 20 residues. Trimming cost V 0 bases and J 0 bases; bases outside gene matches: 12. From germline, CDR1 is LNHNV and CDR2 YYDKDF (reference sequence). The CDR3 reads CATSRDTGTGRSYSNQPQHF. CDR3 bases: TGTGCCACCAGCAGAGATACCGGGACAGGGAGATCTTATAGCAATCAGCCCCAGCATTTT. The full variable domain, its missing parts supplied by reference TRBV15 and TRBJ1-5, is DAMVIQNPRYQVTQFGKPVTLSCSQTLNHNVMYWYQQKSSQAPKLLFHYYDKDFNNEADTPDNFQSRRPNTSFCFLDIRSPGLGDTAMYLCATSRDTGTGRSYSNQPQHFGDGTRLSIL.

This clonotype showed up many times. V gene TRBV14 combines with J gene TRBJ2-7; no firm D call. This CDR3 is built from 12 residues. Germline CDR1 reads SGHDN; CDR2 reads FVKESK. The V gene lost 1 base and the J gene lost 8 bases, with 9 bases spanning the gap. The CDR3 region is CASSQGARKQYF. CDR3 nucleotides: TGTGCCAGCAGCCAAGGGGCTAGAAAGCAGTACTTC.

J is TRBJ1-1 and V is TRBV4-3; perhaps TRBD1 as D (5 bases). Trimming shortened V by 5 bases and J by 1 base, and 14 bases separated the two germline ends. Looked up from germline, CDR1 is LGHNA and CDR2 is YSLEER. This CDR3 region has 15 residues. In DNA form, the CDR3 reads TGCGCCAGCAGCTATGGGGGGGGTGCGAACACTGAAGCTTTCTTT. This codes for CASSYGGGANTEAFF.